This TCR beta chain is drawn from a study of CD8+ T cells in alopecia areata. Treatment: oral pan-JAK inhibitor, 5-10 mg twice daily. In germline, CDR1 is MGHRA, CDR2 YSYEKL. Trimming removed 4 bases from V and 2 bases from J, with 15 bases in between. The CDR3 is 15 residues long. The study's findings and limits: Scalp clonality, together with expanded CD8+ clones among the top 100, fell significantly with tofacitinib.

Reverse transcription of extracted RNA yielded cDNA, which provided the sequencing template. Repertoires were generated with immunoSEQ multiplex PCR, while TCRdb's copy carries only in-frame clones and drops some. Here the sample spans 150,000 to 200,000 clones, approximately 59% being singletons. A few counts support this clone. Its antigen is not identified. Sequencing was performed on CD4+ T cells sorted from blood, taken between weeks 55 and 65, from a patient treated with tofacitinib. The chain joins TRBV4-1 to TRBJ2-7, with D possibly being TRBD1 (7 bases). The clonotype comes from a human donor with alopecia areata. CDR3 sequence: CASSLYPGGPYEQYF. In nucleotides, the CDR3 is TGCGCCAGCAGCCTCTACCCAGGGGGGCCCTACGAGCAGTACTTC.